In this sample, the clone carrying this T cell receptor (beta chain) turned up once. Per the original methods: From reference gene primer amplification, estimates of nucleated cell counts were derived. The table came from immunoSEQ multiplex PCR; TCRdb's copy has only in-frame clones and leaves some out. That table is the source of V, J and clone size, and D and trimming were worked out from the DNA. Among tens of thousands of clones listed, roughly 87% were seen once. This sample was taken from a study of blood T cell repertoires in COVID-19. The overall study: Acute-phase and convalescent COVID-19 samples originated in the United States, Italy and Spain. The analysed material was cDNA or gDNA that came from T cells, B-cell-depleted T cells, or PBMCs.

This clonotype was sampled from an older man in a cohort sampled during active COVID-19. Sequenced: peripheral blood.

CDR3 DNA sequence: TGTGCCAGCAGCGTAGGGGTCAGGGATACTAATGAAAAACTGTTTTTT. Its translation: CASSVGVRDTNEKLFF. The chain is built from TRBV9 and TRBJ1-4; possible D gene TRBD1, 5 bases. Germline lookup yields CDR1 SGDLS and CDR2 YYNGEE. This CDR3 comprises 16 residues. V shed 0 bases and J shed 2 bases, with 11 bases lying between them.